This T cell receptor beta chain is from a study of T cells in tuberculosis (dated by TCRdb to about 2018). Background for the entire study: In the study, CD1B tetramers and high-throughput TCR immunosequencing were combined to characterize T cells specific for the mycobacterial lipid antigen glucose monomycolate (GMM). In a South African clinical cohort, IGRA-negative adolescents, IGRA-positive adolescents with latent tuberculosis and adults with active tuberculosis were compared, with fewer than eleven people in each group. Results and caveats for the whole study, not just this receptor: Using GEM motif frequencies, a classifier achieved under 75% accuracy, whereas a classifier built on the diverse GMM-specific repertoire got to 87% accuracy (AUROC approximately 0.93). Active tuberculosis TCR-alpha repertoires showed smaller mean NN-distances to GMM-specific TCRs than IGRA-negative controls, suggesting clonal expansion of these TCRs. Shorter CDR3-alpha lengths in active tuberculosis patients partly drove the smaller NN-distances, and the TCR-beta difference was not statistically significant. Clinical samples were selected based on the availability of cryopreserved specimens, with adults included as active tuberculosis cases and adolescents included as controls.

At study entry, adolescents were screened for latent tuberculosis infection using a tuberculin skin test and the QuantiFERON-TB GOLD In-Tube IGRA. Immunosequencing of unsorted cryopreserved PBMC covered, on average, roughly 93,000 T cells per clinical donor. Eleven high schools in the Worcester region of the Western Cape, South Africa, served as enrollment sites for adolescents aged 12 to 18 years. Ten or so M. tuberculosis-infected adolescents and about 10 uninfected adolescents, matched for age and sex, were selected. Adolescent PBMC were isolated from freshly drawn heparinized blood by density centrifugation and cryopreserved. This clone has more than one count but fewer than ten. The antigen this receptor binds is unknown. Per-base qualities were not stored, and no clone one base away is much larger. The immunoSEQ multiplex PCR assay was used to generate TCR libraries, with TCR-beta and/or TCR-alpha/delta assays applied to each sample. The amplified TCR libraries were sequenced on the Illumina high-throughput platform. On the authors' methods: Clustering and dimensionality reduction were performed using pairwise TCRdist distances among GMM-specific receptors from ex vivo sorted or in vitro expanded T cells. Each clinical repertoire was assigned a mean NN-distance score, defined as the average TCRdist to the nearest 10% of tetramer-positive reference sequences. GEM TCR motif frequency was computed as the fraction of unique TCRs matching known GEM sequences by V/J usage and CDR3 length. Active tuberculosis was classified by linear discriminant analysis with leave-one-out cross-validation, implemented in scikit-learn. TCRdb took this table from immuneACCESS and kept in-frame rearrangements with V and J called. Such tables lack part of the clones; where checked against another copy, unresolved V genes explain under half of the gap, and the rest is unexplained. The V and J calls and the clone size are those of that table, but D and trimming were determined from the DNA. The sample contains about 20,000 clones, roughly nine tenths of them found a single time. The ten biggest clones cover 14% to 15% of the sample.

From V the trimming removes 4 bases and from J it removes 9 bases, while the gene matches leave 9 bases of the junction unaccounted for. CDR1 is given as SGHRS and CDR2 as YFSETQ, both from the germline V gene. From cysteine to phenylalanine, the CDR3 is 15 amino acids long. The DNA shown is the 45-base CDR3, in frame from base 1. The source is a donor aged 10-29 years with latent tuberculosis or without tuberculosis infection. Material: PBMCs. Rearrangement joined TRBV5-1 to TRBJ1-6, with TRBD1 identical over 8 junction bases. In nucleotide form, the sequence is TGCGCCAGCAGCCTGGGTGGACAGGGCGGTTCACCCCTCCACTTT. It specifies CASSLGGQGGSPLHF. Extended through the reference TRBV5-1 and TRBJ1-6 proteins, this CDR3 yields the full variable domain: KAGVTQTPRYLIKTRGQQVTLSCSPISGHRSVSWYQQTPGQGLQFLFEYFSETQRNKGNFPGRFSGRQFSNSRSEMNVSTLELGDSALYLCASSLGGQGGSPLHFGNGTRLTVT.